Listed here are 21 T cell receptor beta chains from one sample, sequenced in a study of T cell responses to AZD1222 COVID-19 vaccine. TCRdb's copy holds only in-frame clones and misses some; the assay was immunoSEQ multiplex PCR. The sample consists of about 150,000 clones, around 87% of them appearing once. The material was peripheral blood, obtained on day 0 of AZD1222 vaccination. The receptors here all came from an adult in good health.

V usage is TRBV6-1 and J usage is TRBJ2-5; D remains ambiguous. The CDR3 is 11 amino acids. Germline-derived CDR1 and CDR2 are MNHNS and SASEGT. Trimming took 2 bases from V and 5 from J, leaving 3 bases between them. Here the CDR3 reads CASSEWETQYF. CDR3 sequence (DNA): TGTGCCAGCAGTGAATGGGAGACCCAGTACTTC.

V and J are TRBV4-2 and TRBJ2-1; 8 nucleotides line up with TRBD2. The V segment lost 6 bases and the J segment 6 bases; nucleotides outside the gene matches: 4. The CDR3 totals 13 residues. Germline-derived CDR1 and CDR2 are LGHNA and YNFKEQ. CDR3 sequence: CASRAAGANEQFF. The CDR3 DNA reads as TGTGCCAGCAGAGCAGCGGGGGCCAATGAGCAGTTCTTC.

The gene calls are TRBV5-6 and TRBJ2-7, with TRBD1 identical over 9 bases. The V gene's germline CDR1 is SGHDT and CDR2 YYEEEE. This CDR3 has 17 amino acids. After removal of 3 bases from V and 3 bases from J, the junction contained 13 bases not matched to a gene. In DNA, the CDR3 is TGTGCCAGCAGCTCCTACTATGGACAGGGGACGCTCTACGAGCAGTACTTC. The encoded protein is CASSSYYGQGTLYEQYF.

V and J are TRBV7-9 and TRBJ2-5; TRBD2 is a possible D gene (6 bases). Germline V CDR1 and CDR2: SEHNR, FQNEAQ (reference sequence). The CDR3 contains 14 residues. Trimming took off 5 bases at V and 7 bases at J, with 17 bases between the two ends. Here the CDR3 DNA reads TGTGCCAGCAGCCAATCTGGGGGGAAGGGGACCCAGTACTTC. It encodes CASSQSGGKGTQYF.

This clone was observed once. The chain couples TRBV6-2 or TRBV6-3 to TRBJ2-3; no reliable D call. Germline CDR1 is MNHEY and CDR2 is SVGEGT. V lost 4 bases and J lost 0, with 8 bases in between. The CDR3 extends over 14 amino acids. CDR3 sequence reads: CASSWLKSTDTQYF. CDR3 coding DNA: TGTGCCAGCAGTTGGCTCAAGAGCACAGATACGCAGTATTTT.

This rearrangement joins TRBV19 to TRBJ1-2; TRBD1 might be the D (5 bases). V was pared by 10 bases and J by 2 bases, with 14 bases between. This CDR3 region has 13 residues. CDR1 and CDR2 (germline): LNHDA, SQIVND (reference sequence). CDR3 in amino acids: CATRQGSNYGYTF. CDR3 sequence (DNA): TGTGCCACCCGGCAGGGATCCAACTATGGCTACACCTTC.

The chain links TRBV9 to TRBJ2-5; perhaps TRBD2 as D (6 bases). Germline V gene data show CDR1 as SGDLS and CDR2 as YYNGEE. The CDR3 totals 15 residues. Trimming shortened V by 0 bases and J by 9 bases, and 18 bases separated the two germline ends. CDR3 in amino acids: CASSVDRGTLEAQYF. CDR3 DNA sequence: TGTGCCAGCAGCGTAGACCGGGGGACCCTTGAGGCCCAGTACTTC.

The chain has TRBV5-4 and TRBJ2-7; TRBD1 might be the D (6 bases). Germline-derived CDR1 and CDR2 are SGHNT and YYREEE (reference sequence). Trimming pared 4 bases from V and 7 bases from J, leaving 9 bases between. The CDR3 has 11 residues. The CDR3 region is CASSGQGEQYF. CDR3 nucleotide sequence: TGTGCCAGCAGCGGGCAGGGGGAGCAGTACTTC.

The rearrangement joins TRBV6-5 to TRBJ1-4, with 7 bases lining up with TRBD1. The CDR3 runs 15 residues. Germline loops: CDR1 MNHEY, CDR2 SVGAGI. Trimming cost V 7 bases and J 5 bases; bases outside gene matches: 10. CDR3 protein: CASTEIGDSNEKLFF. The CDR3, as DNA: TGTGCCAGCACCGAAATAGGGGACAGCAATGAAAAACTGTTTTTT.

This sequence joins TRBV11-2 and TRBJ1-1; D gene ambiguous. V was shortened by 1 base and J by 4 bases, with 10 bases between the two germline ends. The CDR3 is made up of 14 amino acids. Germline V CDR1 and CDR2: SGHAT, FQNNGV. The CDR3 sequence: CASSLGAWGTEAFF. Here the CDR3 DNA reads TGTGCCAGCAGCTTAGGGGCATGGGGCACTGAAGCTTTCTTT.

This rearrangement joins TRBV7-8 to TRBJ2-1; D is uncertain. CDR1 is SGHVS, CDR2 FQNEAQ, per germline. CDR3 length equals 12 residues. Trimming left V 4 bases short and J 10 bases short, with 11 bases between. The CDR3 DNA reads TGTGCCAGCAGCTCCAGCGACGGGGAGCAGTTCTTC. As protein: CASSSSDGEQFF.

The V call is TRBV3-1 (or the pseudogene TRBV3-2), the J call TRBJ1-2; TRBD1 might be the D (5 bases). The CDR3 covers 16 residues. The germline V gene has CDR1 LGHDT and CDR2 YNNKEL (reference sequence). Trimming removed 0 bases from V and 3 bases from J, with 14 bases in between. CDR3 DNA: TGTGCCAGCAGCCAAGAAGGCGGCAGGGAAGACTATGGCTACACCTTC. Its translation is CASSQEGGREDYGYTF.

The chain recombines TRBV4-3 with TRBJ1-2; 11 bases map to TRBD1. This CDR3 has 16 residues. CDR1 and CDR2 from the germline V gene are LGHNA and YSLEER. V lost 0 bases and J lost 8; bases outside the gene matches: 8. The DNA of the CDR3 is TGCGCCAGCAGCCAAGAACCCGGGACAGGGGGTTACGGCTACACCTTC. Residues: CASSQEPGTGGYGYTF.

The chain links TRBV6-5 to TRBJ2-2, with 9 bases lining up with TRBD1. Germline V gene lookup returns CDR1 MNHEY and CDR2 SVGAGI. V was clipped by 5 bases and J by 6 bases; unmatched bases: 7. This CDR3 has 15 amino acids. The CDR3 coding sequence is TGTGCCAGCAGTATCGGGACAGGGAGTCCCGGGGAGCTGTTTTTT. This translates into CASSIGTGSPGELFF.

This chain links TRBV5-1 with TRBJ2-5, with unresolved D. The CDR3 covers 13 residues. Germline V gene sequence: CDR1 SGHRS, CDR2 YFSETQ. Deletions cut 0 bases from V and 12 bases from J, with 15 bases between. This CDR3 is CASSLDHQETEYF. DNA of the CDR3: TGCGCCAGCAGCTTGGACCACCAAGAGACTGAGTACTTC.

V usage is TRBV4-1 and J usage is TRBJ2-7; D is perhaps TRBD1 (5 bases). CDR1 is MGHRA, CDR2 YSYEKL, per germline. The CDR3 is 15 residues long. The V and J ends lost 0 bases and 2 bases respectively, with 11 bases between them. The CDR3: CASSQENGATYEQYF. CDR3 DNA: TGCGCCAGCAGCCAAGAGAATGGGGCAACCTACGAGCAGTACTTC.

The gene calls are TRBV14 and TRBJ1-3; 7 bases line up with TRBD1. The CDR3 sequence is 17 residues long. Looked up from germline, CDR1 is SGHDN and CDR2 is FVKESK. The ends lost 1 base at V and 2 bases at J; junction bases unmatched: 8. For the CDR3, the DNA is TGTGCCAGCAGCCAAGTCTCGCTGAGGGGGCCTGGAAACACCATATATTTT. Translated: CASSQVSLRGPGNTIYF.

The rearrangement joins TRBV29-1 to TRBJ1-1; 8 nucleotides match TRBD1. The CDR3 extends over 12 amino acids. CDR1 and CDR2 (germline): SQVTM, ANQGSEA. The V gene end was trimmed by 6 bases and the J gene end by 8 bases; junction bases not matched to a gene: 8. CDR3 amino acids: CSVQKTGAEAFF. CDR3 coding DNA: TGCAGCGTCCAAAAGACAGGGGCAGAAGCTTTCTTT.

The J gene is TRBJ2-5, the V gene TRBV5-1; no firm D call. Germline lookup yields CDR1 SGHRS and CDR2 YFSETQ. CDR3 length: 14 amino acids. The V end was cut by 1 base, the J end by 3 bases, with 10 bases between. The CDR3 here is CASSLSASEETQYF. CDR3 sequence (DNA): TGCGCCAGCAGCTTGTCGGCGTCAGAAGAGACCCAGTACTTC.

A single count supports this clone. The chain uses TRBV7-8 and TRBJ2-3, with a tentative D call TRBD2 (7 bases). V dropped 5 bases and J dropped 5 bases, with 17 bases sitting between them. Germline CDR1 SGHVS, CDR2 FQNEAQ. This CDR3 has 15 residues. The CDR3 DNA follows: TGTGCCAGCAGCCCAGTTGGGGGGGGCAGAGATACGCAGTATTTT. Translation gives CASSPVGGGRDTQYF. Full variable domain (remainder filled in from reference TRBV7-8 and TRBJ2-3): GAGVSQSPRYKVAKRGQDVALRCDPISGHVSLFWYQQALGQGPEFLTYFQNEAQLDKSGLPSDRFFAERPEGSVSTLKIQRTQQEDSAVYLCASSPVGGGRDTQYFGPGTRLTVL.

For the CDR3, the DNA is TGTGCCAGCGGACGGGGCCCTAATGAAAAACTGTTTTTT. Residues: CASGRGPNEKLFF. The chain couples TRBV7-2 to TRBJ1-4, with D possibly TRBD1 on 5 matching bases. Trimming cost V 8 bases and J 3 bases, with 10 bases left between them. Germline loops: CDR1 SGHTA, CDR2 FQGNSA. CDR3 size: 13 residues.